This TCR beta chain was observed in a study of OX40 agonist ivuxolimab in advanced cancers. Context from the whole study: Ivuxolimab, which targeted the costimulatory receptor OX40 (CD134), was an agonistic, fully human IgG2 monoclonal antibody. Among the 52 dose-escalation patients, approximately 20 had hepatocellular carcinoma, approximately 15 melanoma, 9 renal cell carcinoma and 9 head and neck cancer. A male proportion of roughly 85% and a mean age of approximately 60 years, ranging from about 23 to 90, were recorded for the dose-escalation cohort. Intravenous ivuxolimab was administered to patients every 2 weeks at six dose levels: 0.01, 0.1, 0.3, 1.5, 3 and 10 mg/kg. The point of sequencing TCRbeta in the periphery was to test whether ivuxolimab changed TCR sequence diversity and drove clonal T-cell expansion. Partial responses were achieved by three dose-escalation patients, of whom one had hepatocellular carcinoma and two had cutaneous melanoma. The paper describes the monotherapy dose-escalation part (N ≈ 52 patients) of the phase I trial of ivuxolimab. Patients were allowed to have had prior anti-PD-1, anti-PD-L1 or anti-CTLA-4 therapy, and roughly 40% of the dose-escalation patients had previously received checkpoint inhibitors. Points the paper makes about the study in general: Low levels of normalized T-cell clonal expansion were also shown by some nonresponding patients. Which antigens the clonally expanded peripheral T cells were specific for was not determined. In the 0.1-3.0 mg/kg groups, partial responders were among the patients with the lowest normalized peripheral clonal expansion, particularly in CD8+ T cells. After ivuxolimab, more expanded clones were found on average in CD8+ T cells than in CD4+ T cells. At doses of 0.1 to 3.0 mg/kg, clonal expansion of both CD4+ and CD8+ blood T cells was observed from baseline to week 6.

With regard to this clone: What this receptor recognizes is not known. The sample holds no much larger clone one base away, and base qualities are not on file.

The trial excluded patients who had a history of autoimmune disease or were on systemic immunosuppression. Peripheral blood for TCR sequencing was collected from all dose cohorts at baseline, on cycle 4 day 1, and on cycle 7 day 1. Samples were obtained from an open-label, multicenter, first-in-human phase I dose-escalation trial of ivuxolimab. Adults with locally advanced or metastatic head and neck squamous cell, hepatocellular, melanoma or renal cell carcinoma were enrolled in the trial. CD4+ and CD8+ T cells were sorted separately from peripheral blood before TCR sequencing. To sequence the TCRbeta CDR3 region, genomic DNA was isolated from the sorted cells. The immunoSEQ Assay was used for sequencing of TCRbeta CDR3 regions. TCRdb stores this immuneACCESS table with in-frame sequences only. Part of the clones is absent; in the studies checked, under half of the shortfall reflects unresolved V genes, and no reason is known for the rest. Here the sample has tens of thousands of clones; about 90% occur a single time. The top ten clonotypes cover 11% to 15% of the sample.

From the germline V gene, CDR1 is SGHTA and CDR2 is FQGTGA. Clipping removes 3 bases from V and 8 bases from J, with 6 as the unmatched junction base count. The CDR3 holds 15 amino acids from the cysteine to the phenylalanine. Kept here is only the CDR3 DNA, which spans 45 bases and is read in frame from base 1. The receptor chain draws on TRBV7-3 and TRBJ2-1; 11 junctional bases match TRBD2. The sequence was collected from an adult with an advanced solid tumor such as melanoma, head and neck, liver or kidney cancer. Sequenced material: CD4+ or CD8+ T cells sorted from blood, taken in a trial of the OX40 agonist ivuxolimab. The DNA sequence is given as TGTGCCAGCAGCTTTAGCGGGAGGGCCTGGGATGAGCAGTTCTTC. This is translated as CASSFSGRAWDEQFF.